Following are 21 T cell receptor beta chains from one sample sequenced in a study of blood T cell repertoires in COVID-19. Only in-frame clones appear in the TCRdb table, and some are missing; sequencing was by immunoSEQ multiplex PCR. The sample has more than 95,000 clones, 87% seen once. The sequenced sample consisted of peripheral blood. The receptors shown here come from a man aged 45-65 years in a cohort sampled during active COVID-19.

In DNA form, the CDR3 reads TGTGCCAGTAGTCCTGATGGGGCTCAGCCCCAGCATTTT. Translation gives CASSPDGAQPQHF. The chain joins TRBV19 to TRBJ1-5; D perhaps matches TRBD1 (5 bases). Germline V gene data show CDR1 as LNHDA and CDR2 as SQIVND (reference sequence). This CDR3 is built from 13 residues. Trimming pared 5 bases from V and 6 bases from J, leaving 11 bases between.

In nucleotides, the CDR3 is TGCAGTGCTAATACAGGAGACGAGCAGTACGTC. Translating it yields CSANTGDEQYV. The chain has TRBV20-1 and TRBJ2-7, with D tentatively TRBD1 (5 bases). The CDR3 spans 11 residues. Germline CDR1 and CDR2: DFQATT and SNEGSKA (reference sequence). V was cut by 4 bases and J by 5 bases, with 9 bases left in between.

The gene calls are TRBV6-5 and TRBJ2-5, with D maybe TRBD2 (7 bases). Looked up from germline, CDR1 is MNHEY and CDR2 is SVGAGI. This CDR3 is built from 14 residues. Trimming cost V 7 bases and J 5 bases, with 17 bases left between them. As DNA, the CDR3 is TGTGCCAGCACCCCTTCCGGGGGGCGGGAGACCCAGTACTTC. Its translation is CASTPSGGRETQYF.

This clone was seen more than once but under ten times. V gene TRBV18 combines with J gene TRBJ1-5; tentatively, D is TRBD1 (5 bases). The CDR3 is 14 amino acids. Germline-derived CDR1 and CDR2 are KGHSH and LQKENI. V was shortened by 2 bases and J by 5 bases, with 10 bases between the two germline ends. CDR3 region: CASSPKTDYQPQHF. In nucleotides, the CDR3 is TGTGCCAGCTCACCAAAGACAGACTATCAGCCCCAGCATTTT.

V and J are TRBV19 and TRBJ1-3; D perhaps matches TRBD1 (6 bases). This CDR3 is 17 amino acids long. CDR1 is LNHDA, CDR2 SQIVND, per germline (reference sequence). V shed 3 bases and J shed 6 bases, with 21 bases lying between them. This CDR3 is CASSIGGAQAIKNTIYF. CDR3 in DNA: TGTGCCAGTAGTATTGGGGGGGCACAGGCGATTAAAAACACCATATATTTT.

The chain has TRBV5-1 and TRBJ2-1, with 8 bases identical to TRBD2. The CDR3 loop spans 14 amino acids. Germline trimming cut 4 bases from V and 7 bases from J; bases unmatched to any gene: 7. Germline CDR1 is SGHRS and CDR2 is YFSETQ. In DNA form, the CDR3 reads TGCGCCAGCAGCCACAGGACTAGCCTTAATGAGCAGTTCTTC. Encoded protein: CASSHRTSLNEQFF.

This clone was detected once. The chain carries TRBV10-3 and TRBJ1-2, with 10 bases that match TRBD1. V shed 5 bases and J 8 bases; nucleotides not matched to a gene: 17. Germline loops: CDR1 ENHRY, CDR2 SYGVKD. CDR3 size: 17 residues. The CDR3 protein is CAISPPGTGAAGMGYTF. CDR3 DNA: TGTGCCATCAGTCCCCCCGGGACAGGGGCGGCTGGTATGGGCTACACCTTC.

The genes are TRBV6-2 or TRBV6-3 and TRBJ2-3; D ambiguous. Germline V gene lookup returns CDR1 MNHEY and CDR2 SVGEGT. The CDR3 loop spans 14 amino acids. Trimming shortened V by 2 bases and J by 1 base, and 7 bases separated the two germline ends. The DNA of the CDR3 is TGTGCCAGCAGTTACCTGGCGGGCACAGATACGCAGTATTTT. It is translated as CASSYLAGTDTQYF.

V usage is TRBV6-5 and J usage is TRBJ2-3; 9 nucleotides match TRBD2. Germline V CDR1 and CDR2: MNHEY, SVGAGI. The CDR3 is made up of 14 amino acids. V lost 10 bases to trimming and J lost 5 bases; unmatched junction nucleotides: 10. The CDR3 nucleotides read TGTGCCACTAAGGGCGGGGGGGCCGGAGATACGCAGTATTTT. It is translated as CATKGGGAGDTQYF.

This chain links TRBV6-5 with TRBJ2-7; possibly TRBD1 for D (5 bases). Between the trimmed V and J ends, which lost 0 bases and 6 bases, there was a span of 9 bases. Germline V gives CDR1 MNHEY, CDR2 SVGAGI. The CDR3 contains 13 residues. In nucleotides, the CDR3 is TGTGCCAGCAGTTACTCGCCCGACAGCGAGCAGTACTTC. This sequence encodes CASSYSPDSEQYF.

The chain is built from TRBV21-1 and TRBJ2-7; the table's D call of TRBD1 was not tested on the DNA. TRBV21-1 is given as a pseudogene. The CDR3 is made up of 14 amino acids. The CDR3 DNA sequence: TGTGCCGCGAAAGATTTGGGGGCAGGTTACGAGCAGTACGTC. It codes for CAAKDLGAGYEQYV.

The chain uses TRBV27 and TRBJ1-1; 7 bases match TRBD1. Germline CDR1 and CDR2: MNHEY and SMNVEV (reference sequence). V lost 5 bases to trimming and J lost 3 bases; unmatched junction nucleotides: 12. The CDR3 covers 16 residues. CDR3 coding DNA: TGTGCCAGCAGTAAGGGAATCGGGCAGGGGGACACTGAAGCTTTCTTT. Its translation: CASSKGIGQGDTEAFF.

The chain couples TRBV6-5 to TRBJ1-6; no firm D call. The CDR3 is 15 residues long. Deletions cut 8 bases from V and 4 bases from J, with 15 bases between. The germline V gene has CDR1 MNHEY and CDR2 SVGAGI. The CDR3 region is CASSLAVAYNSPLHF. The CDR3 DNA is TGTGCCAGCTCCCTGGCGGTGGCTTATAATTCACCCCTCCACTTT.

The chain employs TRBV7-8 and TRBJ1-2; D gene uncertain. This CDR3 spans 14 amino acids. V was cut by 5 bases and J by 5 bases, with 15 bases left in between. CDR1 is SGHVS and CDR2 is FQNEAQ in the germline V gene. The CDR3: CASSPPQDLYGYTF. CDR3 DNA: TGTGCCAGCAGCCCCCCGCAGGACTTATATGGCTACACCTTC.

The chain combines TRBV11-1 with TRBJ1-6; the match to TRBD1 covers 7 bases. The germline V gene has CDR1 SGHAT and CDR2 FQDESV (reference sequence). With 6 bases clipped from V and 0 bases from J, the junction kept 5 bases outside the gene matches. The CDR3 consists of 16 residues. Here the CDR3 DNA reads TGTGCCAGCAGAGCGACAGGGATCTCCTATAATTCACCCCTCCACTTT. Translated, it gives CASRATGISYNSPLHF. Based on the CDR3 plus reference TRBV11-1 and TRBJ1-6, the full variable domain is EAEVAQSPRYKITEKSQAVAFWCDPISGHATLYWYRQILGQGPELLVQFQDESVVDDSQLPKDRFSAERLKGVDSTLKIQPAELGDSAMYLCASRATGISYNSPLHFGNGTRLTVT.

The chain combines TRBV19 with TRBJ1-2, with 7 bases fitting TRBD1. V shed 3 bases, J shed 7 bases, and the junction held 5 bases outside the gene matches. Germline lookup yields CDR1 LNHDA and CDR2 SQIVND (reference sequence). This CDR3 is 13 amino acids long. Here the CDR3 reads CASSIGTVVGYTF. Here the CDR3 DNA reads TGTGCCAGTAGTATTGGGACAGTGGTTGGCTACACCTTC.

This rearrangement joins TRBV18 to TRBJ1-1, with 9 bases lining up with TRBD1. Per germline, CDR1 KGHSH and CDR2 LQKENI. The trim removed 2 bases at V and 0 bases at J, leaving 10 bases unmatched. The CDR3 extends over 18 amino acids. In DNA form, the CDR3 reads TGTGCCAGCTCACCAAGAGAGACAGGGGGATTCATGAACACTGAAGCTTTCTTT. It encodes CASSPRETGGFMNTEAFF.

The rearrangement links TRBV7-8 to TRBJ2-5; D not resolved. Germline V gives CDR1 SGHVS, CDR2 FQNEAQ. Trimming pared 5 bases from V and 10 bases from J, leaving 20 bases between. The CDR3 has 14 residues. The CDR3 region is CASSRSPTDADQYF. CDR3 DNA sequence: TGTGCCAGCAGCCGTTCCCCGACCGACGCGGACCAGTACTTC.

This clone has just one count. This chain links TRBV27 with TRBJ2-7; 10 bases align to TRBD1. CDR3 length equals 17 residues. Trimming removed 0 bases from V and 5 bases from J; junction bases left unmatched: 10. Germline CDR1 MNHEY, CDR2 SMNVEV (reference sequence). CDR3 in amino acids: CASSLSWGDRGSDEQYF. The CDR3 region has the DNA TGTGCCAGCAGTTTATCGTGGGGGGACAGGGGATCGGACGAGCAGTACTTC.

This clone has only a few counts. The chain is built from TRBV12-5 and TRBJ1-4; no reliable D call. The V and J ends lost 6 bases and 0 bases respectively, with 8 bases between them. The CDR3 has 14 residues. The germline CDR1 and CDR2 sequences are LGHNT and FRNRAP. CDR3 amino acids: CASGRRTTNEKLFF. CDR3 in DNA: TGTGCTAGTGGGCGCAGGACAACTAATGAAAAACTGTTTTTT.

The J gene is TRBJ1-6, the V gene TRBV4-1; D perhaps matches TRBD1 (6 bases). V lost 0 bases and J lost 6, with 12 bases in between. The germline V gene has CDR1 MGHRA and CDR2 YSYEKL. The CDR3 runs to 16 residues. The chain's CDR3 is CASSQDDRWSNSPLHF. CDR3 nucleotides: TGCGCCAGCAGCCAAGATGACAGGTGGTCTAATTCACCCCTCCACTTT.